This T cell receptor beta chain was captured in a study of Ad26.COV2.S vaccination and SARS-CoV-2 variants. Study-wide context: Dosing was one shot or two shots 56 days apart. Study-wide results and caveats: Substantial breadth in spike-specific CD8+ and CD4+ T cell responses was reportedly seen after vaccination.

About this clone itself: The target antigen is unknown.

Assay: immunoSEQ multiplex PCR; the TCRdb copy retains only in-frame clones and omits some. The sample carries hundreds of thousands of clones, about 85% recorded once. Treatment specified: around 19 received Ad26.COV2.S at low or high dose, single or two shots; roughly five received placebo; per-sample allocation not given. Specimen acquisition occurred on day 63 following the initial vaccine or placebo injection. Boston provided a donor who was an adult aged 18-55 years. The ends were cut back, 1 base at V and 9 bases at J, with 7 bases in the middle. CDR3 length: 12 residues. Germline V gene lookup returns CDR1 SEHNR and CDR2 FQNEAQ (reference sequence).

The rearrangement joins TRBV7-9 to TRBJ2-1; D is unresolved. Sequencing used peripheral blood, obtained in a trial of Ad26.COV2.S vaccine versus placebo. This clonotype originated in a person between 18 and 59 years old who received the Ad26.COV2.S COVID-19 vaccine or a placebo. The CDR3 DNA follows: TGTGCCAGCAGCTTAGGGCGGATTGAGCAGTTCTTC. As protein: CASSLGRIEQFF.